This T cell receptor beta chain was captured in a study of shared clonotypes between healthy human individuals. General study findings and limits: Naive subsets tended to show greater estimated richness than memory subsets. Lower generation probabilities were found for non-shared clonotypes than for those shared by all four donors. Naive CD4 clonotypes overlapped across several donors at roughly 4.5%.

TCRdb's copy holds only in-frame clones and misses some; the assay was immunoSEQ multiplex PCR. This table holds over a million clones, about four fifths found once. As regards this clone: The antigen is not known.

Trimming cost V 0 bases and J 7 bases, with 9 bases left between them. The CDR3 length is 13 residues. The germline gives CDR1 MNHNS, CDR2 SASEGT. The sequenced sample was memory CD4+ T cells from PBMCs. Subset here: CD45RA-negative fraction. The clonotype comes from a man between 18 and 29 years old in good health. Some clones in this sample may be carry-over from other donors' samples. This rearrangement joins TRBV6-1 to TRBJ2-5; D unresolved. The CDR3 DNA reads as TGTGCCAGCAGTGAAGCGGCGAGTGGGACCCAGTACTTC. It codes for CASSEAASGTQYF.